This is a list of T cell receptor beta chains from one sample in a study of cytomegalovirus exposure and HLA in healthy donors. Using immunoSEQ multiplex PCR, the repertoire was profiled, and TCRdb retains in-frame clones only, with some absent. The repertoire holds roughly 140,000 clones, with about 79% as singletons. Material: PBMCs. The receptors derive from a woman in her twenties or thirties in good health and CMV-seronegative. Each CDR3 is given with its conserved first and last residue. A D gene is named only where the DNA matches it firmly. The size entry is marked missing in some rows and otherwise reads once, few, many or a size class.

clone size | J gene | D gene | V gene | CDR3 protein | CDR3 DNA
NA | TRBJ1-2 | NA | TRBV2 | CASMQANYGYTF | TGTGCCAGCATGCAGGCCAACTATGGCTACACCTTC
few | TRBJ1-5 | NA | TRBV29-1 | CSVGGGSTNQPQHF | TGCAGCGTTGGGGGAGGGAGTACCAATCAGCCCCAGCATTTT
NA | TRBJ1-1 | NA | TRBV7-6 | CASSPSRITAGAFF | TGTGCCAGCAGCCCCTCCCGGATTACAGCCGGAGCTTTCTTT
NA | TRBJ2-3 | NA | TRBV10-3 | CAISEGGVRDTQYF | TGTGCCATCAGTGAAGGGGGGGTGAGGGATACGCAGTATTTT
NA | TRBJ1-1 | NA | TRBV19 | CASSPLDPGAEAFF | TGTGCCAGTAGCCCCCTCGACCCGGGGGCTGAAGCTTTCTTT
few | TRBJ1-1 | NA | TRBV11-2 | CASSLAKNTEAFF | TGTGCCAGCAGCTTAGCAAAAAACACTGAAGCTTTCTTT
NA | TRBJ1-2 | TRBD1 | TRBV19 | CASSTSPSAGGTYGYTF | TGTGCCAGTAGCACCTCCCCCTCGGCAGGGGGCACCTATGGCTACACCTTC
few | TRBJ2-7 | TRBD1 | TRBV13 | CASRDGDSSYEQYF | TGTGCCAGCAGGGATGGGGACAGCTCCTACGAGCAGTACTTC
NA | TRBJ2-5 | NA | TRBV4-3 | CASSQDRTRETQYF | TGCGCCAGCAGCCAAGATAGGACAAGGGAGACCCAGTACTTC
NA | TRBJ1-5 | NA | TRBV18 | CASSPFDTRNSNQPQHF | TGTGCCAGCTCACCATTCGACACCCGTAATAGCAATCAGCCCCAGCATTTT
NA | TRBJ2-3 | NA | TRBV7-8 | CASSLVGGDTQYF | TGTGCCAGCAGCTTAGTCGGGGGAGATACGCAGTATTTT
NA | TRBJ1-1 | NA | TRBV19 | CASSHREPNTEAFF | TGTGCCAGTAGTCACCGGGAGCCAAACACTGAAGCTTTCTTT
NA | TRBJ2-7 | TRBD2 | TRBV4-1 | CASSLEPGLDSYEQYF | TGCGCCAGCAGCCTGGAACCGGGACTAGATAGCTACGAGCAGTACTTC
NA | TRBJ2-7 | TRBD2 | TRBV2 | CASKGGTIYEQYF | TGTGCCAGCAAGGGCGGGACTATCTACGAGCAGTACTTC
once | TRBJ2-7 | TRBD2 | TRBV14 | CASSRGTSVGYEQYF | TGTGCCAGCAGCCGAGGGACTAGCGTGGGGTACGAGCAGTACTTC
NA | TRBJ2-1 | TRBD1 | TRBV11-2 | CASSLVGQGVNEQFF | TGTGCCAGCAGCTTAGTGGGACAGGGAGTCAATGAGCAGTTCTTC
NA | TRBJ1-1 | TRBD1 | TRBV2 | CASTRETGKTNRAFF | TGTGCCAGCACCAGGGAGACAGGGAAAACTAATAGAGCTTTCTTT
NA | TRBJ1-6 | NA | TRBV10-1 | CASSLTRDSPLHF | TGCGCCAGCAGCCTGACACGAGATTCACCCCTCCACTTT
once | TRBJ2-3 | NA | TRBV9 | CASSAVPGGFSTDTQYF | TGTGCCAGCAGCGCCGTTCCAGGCGGGTTTTCCACAGATACGCAGTATTTT
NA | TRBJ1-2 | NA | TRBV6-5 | CASSYNRVLGYTF | TGTGCCAGCAGTTACAACAGGGTGTTGGGCTACACCTTC
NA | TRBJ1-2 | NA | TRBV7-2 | CASSPNRVGYTF | TGTGCCAGCAGCCCCAACAGGGTTGGCTACACCTTC
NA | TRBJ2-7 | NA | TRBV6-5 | CASSYAVGEGYEQYF | TGTGCCAGCAGTTATGCCGTGGGAGAAGGCTACGAGCAGTACTTC
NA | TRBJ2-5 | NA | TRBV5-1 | CASSPLGGGGETQYF | TGCGCCAGCAGCCCCCTGGGCGGGGGCGGAGAGACCCAGTACTTC
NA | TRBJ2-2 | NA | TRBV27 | CASSGGGLGELFF | TGTGCCAGCAGTGGAGGAGGGCTCGGGGAGCTGTTTTTT
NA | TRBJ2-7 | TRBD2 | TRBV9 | CASSVGSGGYEQYF | TGTGCCAGCAGCGTAGGCAGCGGGGGATACGAGCAGTACTTC
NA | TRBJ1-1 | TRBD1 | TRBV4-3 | CASSQGDRGFTEAFF | TGCGCCAGCAGCCAAGGGGACAGGGGCTTCACTGAAGCTTTCTTT
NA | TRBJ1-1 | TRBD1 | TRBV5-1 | CASSLELQGGAEAFF | TGCGCCAGCAGCTTGGAGTTACAGGGGGGGGCTGAAGCTTTCTTT
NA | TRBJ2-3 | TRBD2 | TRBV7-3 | CASSPSGGADTQYF | TGTGCCAGCAGCCCTAGCGGGGGGGCAGATACGCAGTATTTT
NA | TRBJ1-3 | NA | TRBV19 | CASSVGAVSTGNTIYF | TGTGCCAGTAGTGTTGGGGCTGTTTCTACTGGAAACACCATATATTTT
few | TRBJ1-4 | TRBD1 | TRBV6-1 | CASSDQGDEKLFF | TGTGCCAGCAGTGACCAGGGGGATGAAAAACTGTTTTTT
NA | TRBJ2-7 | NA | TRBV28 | CASSIRSAVGAYEQYF | TGTGCCAGCAGTATCCGGAGCGCAGTGGGGGCTTACGAGCAGTACTTC
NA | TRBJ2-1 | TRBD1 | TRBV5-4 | CASSFTGGYNEQFF | TGTGCCAGCAGCTTTACAGGGGGGTACAATGAGCAGTTCTTC
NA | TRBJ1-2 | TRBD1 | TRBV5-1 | CASSFSGTGSFNYGYTF | TGCGCCAGCAGCTTTTCCGGGACAGGGTCTTTTAACTATGGCTACACCTTC
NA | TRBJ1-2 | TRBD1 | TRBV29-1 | CSVQGQGTAVNYGYTF | TGCAGCGTTCAGGGACAGGGGACGGCAGTCAACTATGGCTACACCTTC
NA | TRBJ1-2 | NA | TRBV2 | CASSPTAGGDRRKGYTF | TGTGCCAGCAGTCCTACCGCGGGGGGGGACCGGAGAAAGGGCTACACCTTC
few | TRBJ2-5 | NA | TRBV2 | CASSEGNAGAQETQYF | TGTGCCAGCAGTGAAGGTAACGCGGGGGCACAAGAGACCCAGTACTTC
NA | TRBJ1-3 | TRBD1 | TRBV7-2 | CASSVRMTGGRVGNTIYF | TGTGCCAGCAGCGTAAGGATGACAGGGGGAAGAGTTGGAAACACCATATATTTT
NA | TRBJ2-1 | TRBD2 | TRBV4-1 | CASSQDHSGLYNEQFF | TGCGCCAGCAGCCAAGATCATAGCGGGTTATACAATGAGCAGTTCTTC
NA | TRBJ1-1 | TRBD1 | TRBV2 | CASSREGGLGEAFF | TGTGCCAGCAGTCGGGAAGGGGGCTTAGGTGAAGCTTTCTTT
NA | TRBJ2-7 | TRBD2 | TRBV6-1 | CASSEGLGGGYEQYF | TGTGCCAGCAGTGAAGGCCTTGGGGGGGGCTACGAGCAGTACTTC
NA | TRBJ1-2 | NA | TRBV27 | CASSLTGLHGYTF | TGTGCCAGCAGTTTGACAGGATTACATGGCTACACCTTC
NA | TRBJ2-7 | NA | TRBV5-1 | CASSQEGWEQYF | TGCGCCAGCAGTCAGGAGGGTTGGGAGCAGTACTTC
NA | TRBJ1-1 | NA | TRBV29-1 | CSVVGRTNTEAFF | TGCAGCGTTGTTGGCAGAACAAACACTGAAGCTTTCTTT
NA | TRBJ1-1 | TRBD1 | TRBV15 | CATSRAGQGLMNTEAFF | TGTGCCACCAGCAGAGCGGGACAGGGCCTCATGAACACTGAAGCTTTCTTT
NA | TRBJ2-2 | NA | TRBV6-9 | CASTGTGELFF | TGTGCCAGCACGGGCACCGGGGAGCTGTTTTTT
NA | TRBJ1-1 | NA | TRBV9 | CASSVGSHLLNTEAFF | TGTGCCAGCAGCGTAGGGAGCCACCTCTTGAACACTGAAGCTTTCTTT